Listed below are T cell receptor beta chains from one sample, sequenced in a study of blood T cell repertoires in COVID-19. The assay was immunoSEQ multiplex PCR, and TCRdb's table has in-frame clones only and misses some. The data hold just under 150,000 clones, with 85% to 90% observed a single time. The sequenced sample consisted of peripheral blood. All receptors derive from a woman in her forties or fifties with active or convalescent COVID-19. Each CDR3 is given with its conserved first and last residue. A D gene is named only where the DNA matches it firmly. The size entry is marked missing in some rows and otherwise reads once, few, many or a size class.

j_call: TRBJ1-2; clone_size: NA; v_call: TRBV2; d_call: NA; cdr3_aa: CASSEWLRVYGYTF; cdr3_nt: TGTGCCAGCAGTGAATGGTTGAGGGTGTATGGCTACACCTTC
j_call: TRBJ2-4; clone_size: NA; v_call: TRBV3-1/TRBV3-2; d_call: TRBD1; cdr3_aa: CASSQEGQPTIQYF; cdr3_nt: TGTGCCAGCAGCCAAGAGGGACAGCCAACCATTCAGTACTTC
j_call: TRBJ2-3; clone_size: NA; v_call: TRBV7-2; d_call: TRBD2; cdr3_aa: CASRGYPGGNTDTQYF; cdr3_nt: TGTGCCAGCAGGGGGTACCCGGGGGGTAACACAGATACGCAGTATTTT
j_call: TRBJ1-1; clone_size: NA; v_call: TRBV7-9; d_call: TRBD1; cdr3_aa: CASSHKGRTGMNTEAFF; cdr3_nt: TGTGCCAGCAGCCACAAAGGCCGGACAGGGATGAACACTGAAGCTTTCTTT
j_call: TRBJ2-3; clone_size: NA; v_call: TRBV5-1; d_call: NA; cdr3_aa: CASSLDGATDTQYF; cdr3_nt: TGCGCCAGCAGCTTGGATGGGGCCACAGATACGCAATATTTT
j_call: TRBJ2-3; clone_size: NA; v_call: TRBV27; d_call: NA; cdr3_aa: CASSLDGRDTDTQYF; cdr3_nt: TGTGCCAGCAGTTTGGATGGCAGGGACACAGATACGCAGTATTTT
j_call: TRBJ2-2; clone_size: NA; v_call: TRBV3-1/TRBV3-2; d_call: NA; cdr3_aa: CASSQESVRGTGELFF; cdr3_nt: TGTGCCAGCAGCCAAGAATCGGTGAGAGGCACCGGGGAGCTGTTTTTT
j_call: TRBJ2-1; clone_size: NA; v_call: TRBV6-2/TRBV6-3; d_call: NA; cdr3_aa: CASSYRQVPEQFF; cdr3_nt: TGTGCCAGCAGTTATCGGCAGGTCCCTGAGCAGTTCTTC
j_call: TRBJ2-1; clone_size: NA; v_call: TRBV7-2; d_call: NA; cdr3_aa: CASTNPSYNEQFF; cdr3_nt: TGTGCCAGCACCAATCCCTCCTACAATGAGCAGTTCTTC
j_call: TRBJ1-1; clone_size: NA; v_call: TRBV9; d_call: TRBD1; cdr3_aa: CASSAGDSIGDTEAFF; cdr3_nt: TGTGCCAGCAGCGCGGGGGACAGCATTGGGGACACTGAAGCTTTCTTT
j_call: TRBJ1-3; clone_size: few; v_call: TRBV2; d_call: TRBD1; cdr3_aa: CASTDRVGNTIYF; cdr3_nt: TGTGCCAGCACCGACAGGGTCGGAAACACCATATATTTT
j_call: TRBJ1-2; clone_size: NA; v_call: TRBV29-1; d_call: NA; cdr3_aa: CSVKQGQPSNYGYTF; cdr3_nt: TGCAGCGTAAAACAGGGACAACCATCTAACTATGGCTACACCTTC
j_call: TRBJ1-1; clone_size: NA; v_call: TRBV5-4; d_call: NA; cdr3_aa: CASSKREVPEAFF; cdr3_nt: TGTGCCAGCAGCAAGAGGGAGGTTCCTGAAGCTTTCTTT
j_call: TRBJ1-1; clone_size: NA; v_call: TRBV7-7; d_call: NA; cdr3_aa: CASSFQRSPEAFF; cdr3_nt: TGTGCTAGCAGCTTCCAAAGGAGTCCTGAAGCTTTCTTT
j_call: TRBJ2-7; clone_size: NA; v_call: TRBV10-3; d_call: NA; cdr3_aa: CAISDGQGSYEQYF; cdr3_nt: TGTGCCATCAGTGACGGGCAGGGGTCCTACGAGCAGTACTTC
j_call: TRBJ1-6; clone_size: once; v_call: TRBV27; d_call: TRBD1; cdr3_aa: CASSLAGGHSPLHF; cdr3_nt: TGTGCCAGCAGTTTAGCAGGGGGTCATTCACCCCTCCACTTT
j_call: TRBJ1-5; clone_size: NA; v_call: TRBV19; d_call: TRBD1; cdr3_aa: CASSPGGTVTSQPQHF; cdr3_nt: TGTGCCAGTAGCCCTGGGGGGACAGTGACGTCTCAGCCCCAGCATTTT
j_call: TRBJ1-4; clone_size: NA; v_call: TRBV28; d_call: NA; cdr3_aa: CASSLRGQGDNEKLFF; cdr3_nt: TGTGCCAGCAGTTTAAGAGGCCAGGGCGATAATGAAAAACTGTTTTTT
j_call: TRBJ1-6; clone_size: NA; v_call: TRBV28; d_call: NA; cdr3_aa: CASRGPGGDNSPLHF; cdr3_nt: TGTGCCAGCAGGGGACCTGGAGGGGATAATTCACCCCTCCACTTT
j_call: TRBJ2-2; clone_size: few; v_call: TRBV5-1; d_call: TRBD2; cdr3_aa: CASSGLAGDDTGELFF; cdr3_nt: TGCGCCAGCAGCGGACTAGCGGGAGACGACACCGGGGAGCTGTTTTTT
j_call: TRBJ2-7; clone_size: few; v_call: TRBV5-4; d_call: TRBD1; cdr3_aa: CASSWTGVDEQYF; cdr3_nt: TGTGCCAGCAGCTGGACAGGGGTAGACGAGCAGTACTTC
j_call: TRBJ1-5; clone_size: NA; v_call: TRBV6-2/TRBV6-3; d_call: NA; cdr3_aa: CASSYGGANQPQHF; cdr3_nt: TGTGCCAGCAGTTACGGTGGGGCGAATCAGCCCCAGCATTTT
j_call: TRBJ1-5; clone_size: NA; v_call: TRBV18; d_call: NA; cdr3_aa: CASSRTDSNQPQHF; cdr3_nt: TGTGCCAGCTCACGGACAGATAGCAATCAGCCCCAGCATTTT
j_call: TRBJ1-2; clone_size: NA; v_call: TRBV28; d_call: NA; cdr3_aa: CASSLTFKAGDYDGYTF; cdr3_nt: TGTGCCAGCAGTTTAACATTTAAGGCAGGGGATTACGATGGCTACACCTTC
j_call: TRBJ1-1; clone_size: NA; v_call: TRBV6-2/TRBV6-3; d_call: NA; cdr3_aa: CASSYSDTSTLNTEAFF; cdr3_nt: TGTGCCAGCAGTTACTCGGACACCTCGACCCTGAACACTGAAGCTTTCTTT
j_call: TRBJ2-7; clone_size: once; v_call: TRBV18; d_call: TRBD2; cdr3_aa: CASSIRTSGRAESYEQYF; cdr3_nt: TGTGCCAGCTCAATACGGACTAGCGGGAGGGCCGAGTCCTACGAGCAGTACTTC
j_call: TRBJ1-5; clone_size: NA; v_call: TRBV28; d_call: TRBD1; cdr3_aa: CASSKTGNNQPQHF; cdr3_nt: TGTGCCAGCAGTAAGACAGGGAACAATCAGCCCCAGCATTTT
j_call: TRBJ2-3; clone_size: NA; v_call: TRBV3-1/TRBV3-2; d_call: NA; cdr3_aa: CASSQREEVLYF; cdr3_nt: TGTGCCAGCAGCCAACGGGAAGAAGTTCTGTATTTT
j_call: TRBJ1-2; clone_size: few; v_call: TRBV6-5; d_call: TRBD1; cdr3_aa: CASSSPLDRGGGYTF; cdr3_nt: TGTGCCAGCAGTTCCCCGTTGGACAGGGGTGGGGGCTACACCTTC
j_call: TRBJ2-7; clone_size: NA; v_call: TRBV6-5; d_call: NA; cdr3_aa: CASRHNYEQYF; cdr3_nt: TGTGCCAGCAGGCACAACTACGAGCAGTACTTC
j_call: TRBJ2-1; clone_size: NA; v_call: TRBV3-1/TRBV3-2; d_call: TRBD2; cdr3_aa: CASSPRTSGGYNEQFF; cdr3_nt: TGTGCCAGCAGCCCTCGGACTAGCGGGGGGTACAATGAGCAGTTCTTC
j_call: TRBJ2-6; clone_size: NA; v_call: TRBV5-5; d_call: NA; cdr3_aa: CASSFTGSGANVLTF; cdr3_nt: TGTGCCAGCAGCTTCACAGGGTCTGGGGCCAACGTCCTGACTTTC
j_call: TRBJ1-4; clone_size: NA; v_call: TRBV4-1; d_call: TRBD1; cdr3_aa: CASSPLQGVANEKLFF; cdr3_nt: TGCGCCAGCAGCCCCTTACAGGGGGTCGCTAATGAAAAACTGTTTTTT
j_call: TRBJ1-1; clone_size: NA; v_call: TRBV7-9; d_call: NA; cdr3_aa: CASQDRPTEAFF; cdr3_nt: TGTGCCAGCCAAGACAGGCCCACTGAAGCTTTCTTT
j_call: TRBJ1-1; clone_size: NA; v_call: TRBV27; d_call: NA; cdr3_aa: CASSFYAEPNTEAFF; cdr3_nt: TGTGCCAGCAGTTTTTATGCGGAACCGAACACTGAAGCTTTCTTT
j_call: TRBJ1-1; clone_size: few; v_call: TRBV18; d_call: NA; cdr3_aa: CASSPQGFNTEAFF; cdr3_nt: TGTGCCAGCTCACCACAGGGGTTCAACACTGAAGCTTTCTTT
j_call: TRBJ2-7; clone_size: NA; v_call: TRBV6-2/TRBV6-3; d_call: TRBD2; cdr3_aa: CASSPTGTSGYEQYF; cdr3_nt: TGTGCCAGCAGCCCAACCGGGACTAGCGGTTACGAGCAGTACTTC
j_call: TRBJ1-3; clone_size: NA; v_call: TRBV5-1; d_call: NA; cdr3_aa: CASSLTGSGNTIYF; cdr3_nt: TGCGCCAGCAGCTTGACAGGATCTGGAAACACCATATATTTT
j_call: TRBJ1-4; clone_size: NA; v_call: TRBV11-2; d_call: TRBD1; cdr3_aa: CASSSRTGLDEKLFF; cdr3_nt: TGTGCCAGCAGCTCTCGGACAGGGTTGGATGAAAAACTGTTTTTT
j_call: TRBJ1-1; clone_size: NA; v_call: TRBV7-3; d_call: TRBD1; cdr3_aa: CASSGDRNTEAFF; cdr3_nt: TGTGCCAGCAGCGGGGACAGGAACACTGAAGCTTTCTTT
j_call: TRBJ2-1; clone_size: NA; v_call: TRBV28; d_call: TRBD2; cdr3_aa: CASSPRTSGYNEQFF; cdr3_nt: TGTGCCAGCAGTCCCCGGACTAGCGGATACAATGAGCAGTTCTTC
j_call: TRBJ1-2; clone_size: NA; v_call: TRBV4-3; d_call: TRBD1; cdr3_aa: CASSQEDRGYGYTF; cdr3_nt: TGCGCCAGCAGCCAAGAGGACAGGGGCTATGGCTACACCTTC
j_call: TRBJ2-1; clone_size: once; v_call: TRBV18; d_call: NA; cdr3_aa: CASSPSKSSYNEQFF; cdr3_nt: TGTGCCAGCTCACCTAGTAAGAGCTCCTACAATGAGCAGTTCTTC
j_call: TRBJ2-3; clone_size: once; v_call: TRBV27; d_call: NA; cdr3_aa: CASSELSQGTGTQYF; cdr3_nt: TGTGCCAGCAGTGAACTGTCACAGGGTACTGGTACGCAGTATTTT
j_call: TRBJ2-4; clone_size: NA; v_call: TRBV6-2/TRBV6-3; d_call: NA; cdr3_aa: CASSPAGSGKNIQYF; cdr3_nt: TGTGCCAGCAGCCCGGCCGGCTCAGGCAAAAACATTCAGTACTTC
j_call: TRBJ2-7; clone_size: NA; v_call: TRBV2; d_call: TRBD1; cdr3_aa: CASQGVRASEQYF; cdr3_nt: TGTGCCAGCCAGGGGGTCCGGGCCTCCGAGCAGTACTTC
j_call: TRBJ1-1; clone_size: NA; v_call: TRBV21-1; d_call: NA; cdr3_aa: CASRGDLMNTEAFF; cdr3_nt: TGTGCCAGCAGGGGCGATCTCATGAACACTGAAGCTTTCTTT
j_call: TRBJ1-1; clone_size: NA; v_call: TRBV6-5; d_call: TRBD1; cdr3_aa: CASSYGRGLDTEAFF; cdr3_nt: TGTGCCAGCAGTTACGGCAGGGGGCTAGACACTGAAGCTTTCTTT
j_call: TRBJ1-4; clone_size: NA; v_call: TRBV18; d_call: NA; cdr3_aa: CASSRGIEKLFF; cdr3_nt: TGTGCCAGCTCAAGGGGGATTGAAAAACTGTTTTTT
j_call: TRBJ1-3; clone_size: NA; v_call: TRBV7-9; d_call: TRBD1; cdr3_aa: CASSLVGQTGNTIYF; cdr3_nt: TGTGCCAGCAGCTTAGTGGGACAGACTGGAAACACCATATATTTT
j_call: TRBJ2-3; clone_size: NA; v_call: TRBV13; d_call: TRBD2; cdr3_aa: CASSSGPVVAGAADTQYF; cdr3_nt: TGTGCCAGCAGCTCTGGCCCCGTGGTAGCGGGAGCCGCAGATACGCAGTATTTT
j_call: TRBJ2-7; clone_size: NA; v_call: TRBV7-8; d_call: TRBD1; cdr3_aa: CASTPGQGLSYEQYF; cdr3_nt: TGTGCCAGCACCCCCGGACAGGGGCTATCCTACGAGCAGTACTTC
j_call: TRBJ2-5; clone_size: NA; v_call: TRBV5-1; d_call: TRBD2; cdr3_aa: CASSLVRGTSISQETQYF; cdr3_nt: TGCGCCAGCAGCCTAGTTCGAGGGACTAGCATTTCCCAAGAGACCCAGTACTTC
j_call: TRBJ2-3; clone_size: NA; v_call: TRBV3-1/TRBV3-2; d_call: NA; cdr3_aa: CASSYQRAFTDTQYF; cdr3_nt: TGTGCCAGCAGCTACCAGCGGGCCTTCACAGATACGCAGTATTTT
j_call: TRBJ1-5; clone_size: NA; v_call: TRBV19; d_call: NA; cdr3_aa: CASSVVAGANQPQHF; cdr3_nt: TGTGCCAGTAGCGTCGTAGCGGGTGCCAATCAGCCCCAGCATTTT